These T cell receptor beta chains were read from a single sample in a study of blood T cell repertoires in COVID-19. The method was immunoSEQ multiplex PCR; TCRdb's version includes in-frame clones alone and lacks a portion of them. The repertoire has approximately 300,000 clones, roughly 89% of them found once; the top ten carry around 0.96%. Material: peripheral blood. All receptors come from a woman aged 40-49 years with COVID-19, enrolled during active disease. The CDR3 runs from the conserved cysteine through the conserved F or W. The D gene is left open where the match is weak. A row's size may be missing; if present it is once, few, many or a size class.

V: TRBV19; J: TRBJ1-3; D: .; size: .; CDR3: CASSPTGGNTIYF; DNA: TGTGCCAGTAGCCCGACAGGAGGAAACACCATATATTTT
V: TRBV19; J: TRBJ2-2; D: TRBD1; size: .; CDR3: CASIDRGRVGELFF; DNA: TGTGCCAGTATAGACAGGGGGCGGGTCGGGGAGCTGTTTTTT
V: TRBV3-1/TRBV3-2; J: TRBJ1-1; D: .; size: .; CDR3: CASSQDWEAEAFF; DNA: TGTGCCAGCAGCCAAGACTGGGAGGCCGAAGCTTTCTTT
V: TRBV11-2; J: TRBJ2-2; D: .; size: .; CDR3: CASSRELSNTGELFF; DNA: TGTGCCAGCAGCCGGGAGCTTTCGAACACCGGGGAGCTGTTTTTT
V: TRBV7-2; J: TRBJ2-2; D: .; size: .; CDR3: CASTTVWTAGELFF; DNA: TGTGCCAGCACCACCGTATGGACTGCCGGGGAGCTGTTTTTT
V: TRBV7-2; J: TRBJ2-7; D: TRBD1; size: .; CDR3: CASSFPGQGREQYF; DNA: TGTGCCAGCAGCTTCCCCGGACAGGGTCGCGAGCAGTACTTC
V: TRBV5-1; J: TRBJ2-3; D: .; size: .; CDR3: CASSLEQPSTDTQYF; DNA: TGCGCCAGCAGCTTGGAACAGCCCAGCACAGATACGCAGTATTTT
V: TRBV19; J: TRBJ2-1; D: .; size: .; CDR3: CASSTGSSYNEQFF; DNA: TGTGCCAGTAGCACAGGGAGCTCCTACAATGAGCAGTTCTTC
V: TRBV7-3; J: TRBJ2-2; D: TRBD2; size: once; CDR3: CASKSGGNTGELFF; DNA: TGTGCCAGCAAATCGGGGGGAAACACCGGGGAGCTGTTTTTT
V: TRBV21-1; J: TRBJ2-5; D: .; size: .; CDR3: CASSTFRDRGQRGDQETQYF; DNA: TGTGCCAGCAGCACCTTCCGGGACAGGGGGCAACGGGGTGACCAAGAGACCCAGTACTTC
V: TRBV15; J: TRBJ2-1; D: TRBD1; size: .; CDR3: CATSKDRVSYNEQFF; DNA: TGTGCCACCAGCAAAGACAGGGTATCCTACAATGAGCAGTTCTTC
V: TRBV10-1; J: TRBJ1-5; D: .; size: .; CDR3: CASTPGARDSNQPQHF; DNA: TGCGCCAGCACCCCAGGGGCCAGGGATAGCAATCAGCCCCAGCATTTT
V: TRBV7-2; J: TRBJ1-6; D: .; size: .; CDR3: CASSPTSMVLTLHF; DNA: TGTGCCAGCAGCCCTACCTCGATGGTCCTCACCCTCCACTTT
V: TRBV7-8; J: TRBJ1-6; D: TRBD1; size: .; CDR3: CASSLDQTGPGSPLHF; DNA: TGTGCCAGCAGCTTAGATCAGACAGGGCCGGGGTCACCCCTCCACTTT
V: TRBV28; J: TRBJ2-2; D: .; size: .; CDR3: CASRTDGQGGTGELFF; DNA: TGTGCCAGCAGAACGGACGGTCAAGGGGGCACCGGGGAGCTGTTTTTT
V: TRBV19; J: TRBJ2-2; D: .; size: once; CDR3: CASSGGLDTGELFF; DNA: TGTGCCAGTAGCGGGGGGCTCGACACCGGGGAGCTGTTTTTT
V: TRBV10-3; J: TRBJ2-7; D: TRBD2; size: once; CDR3: CAISGLAGEQYF; DNA: TGTGCCATCAGTGGACTAGCGGGGGAGCAGTACTTC
V: TRBV5-4; J: TRBJ2-1; D: TRBD1; size: .; CDR3: CASSLRTGSSYNEQFF; DNA: TGTGCCAGCAGCTTGAGGACAGGGAGCTCCTACAATGAGCAGTTCTTC
V: TRBV24-1; J: TRBJ2-5; D: .; size: .; CDR3: CATSSSKQYQETQYF; DNA: TGTGCCACCAGCTCATCCAAACAGTACCAAGAGACCCAGTACTTC
V: TRBV7-3; J: TRBJ1-3; D: TRBD1; size: once; CDR3: CASSLGQSSGNTIYF; DNA: TGTGCCAGCAGCTTGGGACAGAGCTCTGGAAACACCATATATTTT
V: TRBV9; J: TRBJ1-2; D: .; size: .; CDR3: CASSVDGVAYGYTF; DNA: TGTGCCAGCAGCGTAGATGGAGTAGCCTATGGCTACACCTTC
V: TRBV18; J: TRBJ1-4; D: TRBD1; size: .; CDR3: CASSPPTGTGHEKLFF; DNA: TGTGCCAGCTCACCACCCACCGGGACAGGGCACGAAAAACTGTTTTTT
V: TRBV30; J: TRBJ2-7; D: .; size: .; CDR3: CAWGFSYEQYF; DNA: TGTGCCTGGGGGTTTTCGTACGAGCAGTACTTC
V: TRBV19; J: TRBJ2-7; D: TRBD1; size: .; CDR3: CASSMVNRGVPWQYF; DNA: TGTGCCAGTAGTATGGTGAACAGGGGCGTTCCATGGCAGTACTTC
V: TRBV3-1/TRBV3-2; J: TRBJ1-5; D: TRBD1; size: .; CDR3: CASSQEKGGTGSNQPQHF; DNA: TGTGCCAGCAGCCAAGAAAAGGGGGGGACAGGTAGCAATCAGCCCCAGCATTTT
V: TRBV4-3; J: TRBJ1-2; D: .; size: few; CDR3: CASSHPNRHLTF; DNA: TGCGCCAGCAGCCACCCAAACAGGCATCTGACCTTC
V: TRBV6-2/TRBV6-3; J: TRBJ1-1; D: .; size: .; CDR3: CASSPPRSGSTEAFF; DNA: TGTGCCAGCAGTCCCCCCAGGTCCGGAAGCACTGAAGCTTTCTTT
V: TRBV6-4; J: TRBJ2-3; D: TRBD2; size: .; CDR3: CASSELAGEGDTQYF; DNA: TGTGCCAGCAGTGAACTAGCGGGAGAGGGAGATACGCAGTATTTT
V: TRBV27; J: TRBJ2-2; D: .; size: .; CDR3: CASSLPGASNTGELFF; DNA: TGTGCCAGCAGTTTACCAGGGGCCTCGAACACCGGGGAGCTGTTTTTT
V: TRBV12-5; J: TRBJ2-5; D: .; size: .; CDR3: CASGLVRAGRGERRETQYF; DNA: TGTGCTAGTGGTTTGGTACGGGCAGGGAGGGGGGAGCGGCGGGAGACCCAGTACTTC
V: TRBV30; J: TRBJ2-1; D: .; size: .; CDR3: CAWRSLSGKENEQFF; DNA: TGTGCCTGGCGCAGCCTTAGCGGCAAAGAAAATGAGCAGTTCTTC
V: TRBV18; J: TRBJ1-1; D: TRBD1; size: .; CDR3: CASSPTGKGTEAFF; DNA: TGTGCCAGCTCACCGACAGGGAAAGGCACTGAAGCTTTCTTT
V: TRBV28; J: TRBJ1-3; D: .; size: .; CDR3: CATCRAGPNTIYF; DNA: TGTGCCACCTGTAGAGCAGGGCCAAACACCATATATTTT
V: TRBV3-1/TRBV3-2; J: TRBJ2-7; D: TRBD1; size: .; CDR3: CASSQIGTGTYEQYF; DNA: TGTGCCAGCAGCCAAATCGGGACAGGGACCTACGAGCAGTACTTC
V: TRBV28; J: TRBJ2-7; D: .; size: .; CDR3: CASSPQGQGTYEQYF; DNA: TGTGCCAGCAGTCCCCAAGGGCAGGGGACCTACGAGCAGTACTTC
V: TRBV7-7; J: TRBJ2-2; D: TRBD2; size: .; CDR3: CASSSTSASGRRAGELFF; DNA: TGTGCTAGCAGCTCCACCTCGGCTAGCGGGAGGAGGGCCGGGGAGCTGTTTTTT
V: TRBV28; J: TRBJ1-5; D: .; size: .; CDR3: CASSLSGRAAGQPQHF; DNA: TGTGCCAGCAGTTTATCGGGCAGGGCGGCAGGTCAGCCCCAGCATTTT
V: TRBV28; J: TRBJ2-7; D: .; size: .; CDR3: CASSFRGTEATKQYF; DNA: TGTGCCAGCAGTTTTCGCGGGACGGAGGCTACGAAGCAGTACTTC
V: TRBV9; J: TRBJ2-1; D: .; size: .; CDR3: CASSVGVGTINNEQFF; DNA: TGTGCCAGCAGCGTAGGGGTAGGGACAATAAACAATGAGCAGTTCTTC
V: TRBV6-2/TRBV6-3; J: TRBJ2-3; D: TRBD2; size: .; CDR3: CASSYGLAGADTQYF; DNA: TGTGCCAGCAGTTACGGACTAGCGGGAGCAGATACGCAGTATTTT
V: TRBV30; J: TRBJ1-1; D: .; size: .; CDR3: CAWSTGWTEAFF; DNA: TGTGCCTGGAGTACGGGGTGGACTGAAGCTTTCTTT
V: TRBV28; J: TRBJ1-2; D: .; size: .; CDR3: CASSLPQGQGGYTF; DNA: TGTGCCAGCAGTTTACCCCAGGGGCAGGGTGGCTACACCTTC
V: TRBV5-4; J: TRBJ2-7; D: .; size: .; CDR3: CASSSGTRGDIEQYF; DNA: TGTGCCAGCAGTTCGGGCACCAGGGGGGACATCGAGCAGTACTTC
V: TRBV27; J: TRBJ1-2; D: TRBD1; size: .; CDR3: CASSFGRGQAYGYTF; DNA: TGTGCCAGCAGTTTCGGAAGGGGGCAGGCCTATGGCTACACCTTC
V: TRBV27; J: TRBJ1-6; D: TRBD1; size: .; CDR3: CASSRDRGFSPLHF; DNA: TGTGCCAGCAGTCGTGACAGGGGGTTTTCACCCCTCCACTTT
V: TRBV7-7; J: TRBJ1-1; D: TRBD1; size: .; CDR3: CASSLTGGTEAFF; DNA: TGTGCTAGCAGCTTGACAGGGGGGACTGAAGCTTTCTTT